This T cell receptor beta chain comes out of a study of post-analysis software for immune sequencing data. Germline V gives CDR1 SEHNR, CDR2 FQNEAQ (reference sequence). The V segment lost 7 bases and the J segment 0 bases; nucleotides outside the gene matches: 12. This CDR3 comprises 18 residues. Study results and caveats: Patients used a few TRBV segments, including TRBV5-6, TRBV5-1 and TRBV20-1, more often than controls.

Remarks on this clonotype: Its antigen is undetermined.

Carried by the TCR beta cDNA libraries were unique molecular identifiers. TCRdb reanalysed the PCR reads using MiXCR and keeps one entry per CDR3 protein. The sample gives roughly 800,000 distinct CDR3 sequences, about half of which show up once; roughly 4.5% is in the top ten. V is TRBV7-9 and J is TRBJ2-1; 10 bases are a match to TRBD2. Material for sequencing was blood. This clonotype originated in a girl aged 5-17 years with multiple sclerosis. DNA for the CDR3: TGTGCCAGCACCGGGGGGCTAGCGGGAGTCTACTCCTACAATGAGCAGTTCTTC. This encodes CASTGGLAGVYSYNEQFF.